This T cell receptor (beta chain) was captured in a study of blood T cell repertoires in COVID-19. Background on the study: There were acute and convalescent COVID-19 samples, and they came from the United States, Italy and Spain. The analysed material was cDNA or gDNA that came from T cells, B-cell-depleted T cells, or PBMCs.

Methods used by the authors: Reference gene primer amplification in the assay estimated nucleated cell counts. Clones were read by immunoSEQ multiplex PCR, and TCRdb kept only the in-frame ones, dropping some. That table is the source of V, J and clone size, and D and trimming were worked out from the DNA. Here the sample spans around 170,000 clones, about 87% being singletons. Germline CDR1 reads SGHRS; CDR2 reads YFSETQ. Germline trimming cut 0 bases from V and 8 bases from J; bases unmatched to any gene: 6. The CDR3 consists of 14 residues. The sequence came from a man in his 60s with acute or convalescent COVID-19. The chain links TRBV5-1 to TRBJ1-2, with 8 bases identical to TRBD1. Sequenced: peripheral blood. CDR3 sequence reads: CASSLEGQDSGYTF. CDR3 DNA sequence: TGCGCCAGCAGCTTGGAGGGACAGGATAGCGGCTACACCTTC.